Listed below are T cell receptor beta chains from one sample, sequenced in a study of cytomegalovirus exposure and HLA in healthy donors. This table comes from immunoSEQ multiplex PCR, and its TCRdb copy is limited to in-frame clones, with some not included. There are more than 75,000 clones in the sample; approximately 75% occur only once, and approximately 3.6% lies in the top ten. The specimen sequenced was PBMCs. All receptors come from a woman between 40 and 50 years old in good health and CMV-seronegative. Both conserved end residues are part of each CDR3. Fields, in order: clone size, D gene, V gene, J gene, CDR3 protein, CDR3 DNA. The D gene is left open where the match is weak. Size is stated for part of the rows, as once, few or many counts, or as a class when the clone is expanded.

few,NA,TRBV5-6,TRBJ1-1,CASSLQGSSEAFF,TGTGCCAGCAGCTTGCAGGGGAGCTCTGAAGCTTTCTTT
few,NA,TRBV14,TRBJ1-1,CASMNQGRAFF,TGTGCCAGCATGAATCAGGGAAGGGCTTTCTTT
NA,NA,TRBV27,TRBJ1-2,CANSLQGGYGYTF,TGTGCCAACAGTTTGCAGGGTGGCTATGGCTACACCTTC
NA,TRBD1,TRBV5-1,TRBJ2-7,CASSLGNPGQGGHEQYF,TGCGCCAGCAGCTTGGGGAACCCGGGACAGGGGGGCCACGAGCAGTACTTC
NA,NA,TRBV29-1,TRBJ1-1,CSVSGHLNTEAFF,TGCAGCGTTTCGGGACACCTGAACACTGAAGCTTTCTTT
NA,NA,TRBV28,TRBJ1-2,CASSLNRPGLRVDGYTF,TGTGCCAGCAGTTTAAATCGGCCAGGGTTACGGGTGGATGGCTACACCTTC
NA,NA,TRBV7-3,TRBJ1-2,CASSADSRNYGYTF,TGTGCCAGCAGCGCGGACAGCCGTAACTATGGCTACACCTTC
NA,TRBD2,TRBV30,TRBJ2-3,CAWSVGGGASGDTQYF,TGTGCCTGGAGTGTTGGCGGGGGGGCATCTGGAGATACGCAGTATTTT
NA,NA,TRBV30,TRBJ1-4,CAWRGSRNEKLFF,TGTGCCTGGAGGGGGAGCCGTAATGAAAAACTGTTTTTT
NA,NA,TRBV5-1,TRBJ2-3,CASSLGLGLTDTQYF,TGCGCCAGCAGCTTGGGACTGGGGCTCACAGATACGCAGTATTTT
few,NA,TRBV5-6,TRBJ2-1,CASSRQDNEQFF,TGTGCCAGCAGCAGACAAGACAATGAGCAGTTCTTC
NA,TRBD1,TRBV5-1,TRBJ2-7,CASSQQGARYF,TGCGCCAGCAGCCAACAGGGGGCGCGATACTTC
few,TRBD1,TRBV6-1,TRBJ1-2,CAERQGGGYTF,TGTGCCGAGCGCCAGGGGGGTGGCTACACCTTC
few,NA,TRBV7-6,TRBJ1-1,CASSSGRNTEAFF,TGTGCCAGCAGCTCCGGGAGGAACACTGAAGCTTTCTTT
NA,TRBD1,TRBV19,TRBJ1-2,CASRSQGVTYGYTF,TGTGCCAGTCGTTCACAGGGGGTTACGTATGGCTACACCTTC
NA,TRBD1,TRBV14,TRBJ1-2,CASSQIDRGRGYTF,TGTGCCAGCAGCCAAATCGACAGGGGGCGAGGCTACACCTTC
NA,TRBD1,TRBV27,TRBJ2-7,CASSSRDRVYYEQYF,TGTGCCAGCAGTAGCCGGGACAGGGTCTACTACGAGCAGTACTTC
NA,NA,TRBV18,TRBJ1-5,CASSPDNDQPQHF,TGTGCCAGCTCACCAGACAATGATCAGCCCCAGCATTTT
NA,TRBD1,TRBV18,TRBJ1-6,CASSPPMGQSISPLHF,TGTGCCAGCTCACCACCCATGGGACAGTCTATTTCACCCCTCCACTTT
NA,TRBD1,TRBV9,TRBJ1-1,CASSVWGQGASTEAFF,TGTGCCAGCAGCGTATGGGGACAGGGGGCAAGCACTGAAGCTTTCTTT
NA,TRBD1,TRBV7-7,TRBJ2-2,CASSRGQGIDTGELFF,TGTGCCAGCAGCCGTGGACAGGGCATCGACACCGGGGAGCTGTTTTTT
NA,TRBD2,TRBV2,TRBJ2-7,CASSDRSSGDYEQYF,TGTGCCAGCAGCGACCGCTCTAGCGGGGACTACGAGCAGTACTTC
NA,NA,TRBV7-2,TRBJ1-2,CASSLGGVDYGYTF,TGTGCCAGCAGCTTAGGGGGGGTAGACTATGGCTACACCTTC
NA,NA,TRBV5-5,TRBJ1-1,CASSLMGEDTEAFF,TGTGCCAGCAGCTTGATGGGGGAGGACACTGAAGCTTTCTTT
NA,TRBD1,TRBV2,TRBJ1-4,CASSWDRNNEKLFF,TGTGCCAGCAGTTGGGACAGAAATAATGAAAAACTGTTTTTT
NA,NA,TRBV18,TRBJ1-1,CASSPYDEVTEAFF,TGTGCCAGCTCACCATACGATGAGGTCACTGAAGCTTTCTTT
NA,NA,TRBV15,TRBJ1-1,CATSRDFLTEAFF,TGTGCCACCAGCAGAGATTTTTTAACTGAAGCTTTCTTT
NA,NA,TRBV5-1,TRBJ1-4,CASSLAATFRTATNEKLFF,TGCGCCAGCAGCTTGGCGGCGACTTTCAGGACAGCAACTAATGAAAAACTGTTTTTT
few,TRBD1,TRBV6-1,TRBJ1-2,CASSEPGTGGNGYTF,TGTGCCAGCAGTGAGCCCGGGACAGGGGGCAATGGCTACACCTTC
many,NA,TRBV2,TRBJ1-2,CASSERVGHYGYTF,TGTGCCAGCAGTGAACGAGTGGGGCACTATGGCTACACCTTC
NA,TRBD1,TRBV15,TRBJ2-7,CATSRERDSSYEQYF,TGTGCCACCAGCAGAGAGAGGGACAGCTCCTACGAGCAGTACTTC
NA,NA,TRBV28,TRBJ2-7,CASRLVPDSSYEQYF,TGTGCCAGCCGACTTGTACCGGATAGCTCCTACGAGCAGTACTTC
NA,NA,TRBV7-3,TRBJ2-5,CASSLTAGARETQYF,TGTGCCAGCAGCTTAACGGCGGGGGCGCGGGAGACCCAGTACTTC
NA,TRBD1,TRBV15,TRBJ2-7,CATSRGGQGQHEQYF,TGTGCCACCAGCAGAGGGGGACAGGGTCAACACGAGCAGTACTTC
NA,TRBD1,TRBV19,TRBJ2-1,CASSRDRVYNEQFF,TGTGCCAGTAGTAGAGACAGGGTCTACAATGAGCAGTTCTTC
NA,TRBD1,TRBV5-6,TRBJ2-7,CASSPMGQGANEQYF,TGTGCCAGCAGCCCCATGGGTCAGGGGGCCAACGAGCAGTACTTC
NA,TRBD1,TRBV4-1,TRBJ1-4,CASSLQGSLTTNEKLFF,TGCGCCAGCAGCCTACAGGGGTCGCTCACAACTAATGAAAAACTGTTTTTT
NA,NA,TRBV6-6,TRBJ2-7,CASRRGGGEYEQYF,TGTGCCAGCAGGAGGGGAGGGGGAGAGTACGAGCAGTACTTC
NA,TRBD2,TRBV9,TRBJ2-5,CASSTSPGGQETQYF,TGTGCCAGCAGCACTAGTCCGGGGGGCCAAGAGACCCAGTACTTC
NA,TRBD1,TRBV5-4,TRBJ2-1,CASSSRQGARDEQFF,TGTGCCAGCAGCTCCCGACAGGGGGCGCGGGATGAGCAGTTCTTC
once,TRBD1,TRBV9,TRBJ1-1,CASSVEPGTGYTEAFF,TGTGCCAGCAGCGTAGAGCCCGGGACAGGTTACACTGAAGCTTTCTTT
NA,NA,TRBV9,TRBJ2-5,CASSVTGSQETQYF,TGTGCCAGCAGCGTGACAGGTTCCCAAGAGACCCAGTACTTC
NA,TRBD1,TRBV5-1,TRBJ1-5,CASSQDRGIDQPQHF,TGCGCCAGCAGCCAAGACAGGGGGATCGATCAGCCCCAGCATTTT
NA,NA,TRBV4-1,TRBJ1-2,CASSVSQGNYGYTF,TGCGCCAGCAGCGTCTCCCAGGGTAACTATGGCTACACCTTC
NA,NA,TRBV7-2,TRBJ1-1,CASSLGLGAGGAFF,TGTGCCAGCAGCTTAGGGTTGGGGGCAGGTGGAGCTTTCTTT
NA,NA,TRBV7-7,TRBJ1-6,CASSPQRVNGSYNSPLHF,TGTGCTAGCAGCCCACAGAGGGTAAATGGCTCCTATAATTCACCCCTCCACTTT
NA,NA,TRBV6-5,TRBJ2-1,CASSYVAGANNEQFF,TGTGCCAGCAGTTATGTCGCGGGGGCTAACAATGAGCAGTTCTTC
NA,NA,TRBV7-8,TRBJ2-7,CASRSTVANVYEQYF,TGTGCCAGCAGATCAACCGTGGCCAACGTCTACGAGCAGTACTTC
NA,TRBD1,TRBV29-1,TRBJ1-1,CSTDRGPGTEAFF,TGCAGCACGGACAGGGGGCCTGGTACTGAAGCTTTCTTT
NA,TRBD1,TRBV25-1,TRBJ1-1,CASIDPGQGARAFF,TGTGCCAGCATAGATCCGGGACAGGGGGCGCGGGCTTTCTTT
NA,NA,TRBV28,TRBJ1-2,CASSLIRDGYGYTF,TGTGCCAGCAGTTTAATCAGGGATGGCTATGGCTACACCTTC
NA,TRBD1,TRBV6-5,TRBJ1-2,CASRSQGLGYTF,TGTGCCAGCAGGTCACAGGGGTTAGGCTACACCTTC
NA,TRBD1,TRBV30,TRBJ1-1,CAWSVGTGGRAFF,TGTGCCTGGAGCGTCGGCACAGGGGGCCGAGCTTTCTTT